This T cell receptor (beta chain) was observed in a study of cytotoxic CD8 clonotypes in ibrutinib-treated CLL. Clones were sequenced by immunoSEQ multiplex PCR, and TCRdb holds only the in-frame ones, with some missing. The sample lists about 150,000 clones, 79% seen once, with roughly 13% in the top ten. Findings and caveats of the study: For progressing versus sustained-remission patients, sampling times were not the same. Pretreatment clonality was elevated relative to age-matched healthy donors and paralleled circulating CD8+ T-cell counts.

CDR1 and CDR2 (germline): SGHNT, YYREEE (reference sequence). CDR3 length: 16 amino acids. Trimming took 0 bases from V and 3 from J; bases not matched to a gene: 2. Turning to this clone: Its cognate antigen is unknown.

The sequencing here drew on PBMCs, taken after 12 months of ibrutinib treatment. This sequence was found in a human donor with chronic lymphocytic leukemia. V usage is TRBV5-4 and J usage is TRBJ2-1; 11 bases are a match to TRBD2. The CDR3 DNA sequence: TGTGCCAGCAGCTTGGCCGGGACTAGCGGCTACAATGAGCAGTTCTTC. Protein product: CASSLAGTSGYNEQFF.